This T cell receptor beta chain was profiled in a study of OX40 agonist ivuxolimab in advanced cancers. Study-level information: Of the participants, around 43% had some prior anti-PD-1, anti-PD-L1 or anti-CTLA-4 therapy, which was allowed.

Study conclusions and caveats: Both CD4+ and CD8+ T cell populations in blood had undergone clonal expansion by week 6 at 0.1 to 3.0 mg/kg. Certain nonresponding patients likewise had low normalized T-cell clonal expansion. The study did not work out the antigen specificity of the expanded peripheral T cells.

This clone was seen a few times. What it recognizes is unknown. Trimming took 8 bases from V and 4 from J; bases not matched to a gene: 8. The CDR3 length is 15 residues. The germline V gene encodes CDR1 MGHRA and CDR2 YSYEKL. Sequencing was performed with immunoSEQ multiplex PCR; in TCRdb, only in-frame clones are kept and a portion is missing. The repertoire holds tens of thousands of clones, roughly 84% seen once, with around 0.29% in the top ten. V gene TRBV4-1 combines with J gene TRBJ2-7; 13 bases map to TRBD2. The receptor was derived from an adult with an advanced solid tumor such as melanoma, head and neck, liver or kidney cancer. The specimen comprised CD4+ or CD8+ T cells sorted from blood, sampled in a trial of the OX40 agonist ivuxolimab. This CDR3 is CASRPTSGRGYEQYF. The DNA for the CDR3 is TGCGCCAGCCGTCCTACTAGCGGGAGGGGATACGAGCAGTACTTC.